This TCR beta chain was identified in a study of T cells in localized non-small cell lung cancer. TCRdb's copy holds only in-frame clones and misses some; the assay was immunoSEQ multiplex PCR. This table holds fewer than 25,000 clones, approximately 90% found once. Sequencing used PBMCs, obtained before any cancer treatment. This clonotype was sampled from a man aged 40 to 70 with stage II lung adenocarcinoma.

The CDR3 is CATEESPETQYF. CDR3 DNA sequence: TGTGCCACCGAGGAGTCCCCGGAGACCCAGTACTTC. The chain links TRBV6-6 to TRBJ2-5, with unresolved D. V lost 10 bases to trimming and J lost 5 bases, with 14 bases between them. The CDR3 is made up of 12 amino acids. Per germline, CDR1 MNHNY and CDR2 SVGAGI (reference sequence).